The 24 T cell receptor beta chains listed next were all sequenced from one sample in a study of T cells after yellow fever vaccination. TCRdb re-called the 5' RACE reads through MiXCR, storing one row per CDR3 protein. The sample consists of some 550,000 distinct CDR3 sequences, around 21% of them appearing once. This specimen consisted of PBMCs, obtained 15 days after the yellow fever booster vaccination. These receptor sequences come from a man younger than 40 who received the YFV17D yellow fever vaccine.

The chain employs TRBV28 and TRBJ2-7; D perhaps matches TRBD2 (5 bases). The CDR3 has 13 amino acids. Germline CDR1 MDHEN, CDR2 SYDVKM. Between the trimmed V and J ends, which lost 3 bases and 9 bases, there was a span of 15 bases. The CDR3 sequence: CASSLIGEPWQYF. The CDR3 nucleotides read TGTGCCAGCAGTTTGATCGGGGAACCCTGGCAGTACTTC.

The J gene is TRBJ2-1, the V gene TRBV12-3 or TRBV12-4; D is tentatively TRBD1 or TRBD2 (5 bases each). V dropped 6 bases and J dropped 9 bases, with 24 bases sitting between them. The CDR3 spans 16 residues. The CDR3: CASSLNPPGPLSEQFF. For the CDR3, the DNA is TGTGCCAGCAGCCTAAACCCTCCGGGGCCGTTGAGTGAGCAGTTCTTC.

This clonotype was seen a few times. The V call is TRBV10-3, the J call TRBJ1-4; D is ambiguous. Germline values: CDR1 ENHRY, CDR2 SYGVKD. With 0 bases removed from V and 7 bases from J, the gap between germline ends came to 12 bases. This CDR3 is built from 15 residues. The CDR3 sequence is CAISESPAFTEKLFF. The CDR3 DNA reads TGTGCCATCAGTGAGTCACCAGCTTTCACTGAAAAACTGTTTTTT.

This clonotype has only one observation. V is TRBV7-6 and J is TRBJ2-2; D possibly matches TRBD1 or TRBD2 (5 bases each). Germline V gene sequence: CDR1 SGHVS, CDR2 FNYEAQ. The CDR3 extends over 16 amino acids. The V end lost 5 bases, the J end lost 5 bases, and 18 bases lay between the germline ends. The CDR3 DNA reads TGTGCCAGCAGCGCCCGGGGCAGCGGTGGGACCGGGGAGCTGTTTTTT. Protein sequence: CASSARGSGGTGELFF.

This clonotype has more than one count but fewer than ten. In DNA, the CDR3 is TGCGCCAGCAGTCCGGGAGGAAGAGGATACAATGAGCAGTTCTTC. As protein: CASSPGGRGYNEQFF. V usage is TRBV10-1 and J usage is TRBJ2-1, with 7 bases that match TRBD2. The CDR3 sequence is 15 residues long. J lost 4 bases, V lost 5 bases, and 8 bases had no gene match. The germline V gene has CDR1 WNHNN and CDR2 SYGVQD (reference sequence).

The CDR3 reads CASSVQVYEQYF. CDR3 nucleotides: TGTGCCAGCTCTGTACAGGTCTACGAGCAGTACTTC. V usage is TRBV18 and J usage is TRBJ2-7, with a possible D match to TRBD1 (5 bases). The CDR3 is 12 amino acids. From germline, CDR1 is KGHSH and CDR2 LQKENI. V lost 6 bases and J lost 3, with 9 bases in between.

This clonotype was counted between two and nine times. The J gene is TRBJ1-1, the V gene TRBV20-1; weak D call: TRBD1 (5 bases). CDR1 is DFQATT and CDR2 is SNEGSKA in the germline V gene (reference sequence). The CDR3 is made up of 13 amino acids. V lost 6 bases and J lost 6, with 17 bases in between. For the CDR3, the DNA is TGCAGTGCCCATACCAGGGTAGGCCCTGAAGCTTTCTTT. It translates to CSAHTRVGPEAFF.

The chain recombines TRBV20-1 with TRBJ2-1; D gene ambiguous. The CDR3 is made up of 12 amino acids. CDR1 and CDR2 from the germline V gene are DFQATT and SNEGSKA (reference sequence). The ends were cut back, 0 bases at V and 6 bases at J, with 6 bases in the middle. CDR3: CSARDPGNEQFF. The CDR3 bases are TGCAGTGCTAGAGATCCAGGCAATGAGCAGTTCTTC.

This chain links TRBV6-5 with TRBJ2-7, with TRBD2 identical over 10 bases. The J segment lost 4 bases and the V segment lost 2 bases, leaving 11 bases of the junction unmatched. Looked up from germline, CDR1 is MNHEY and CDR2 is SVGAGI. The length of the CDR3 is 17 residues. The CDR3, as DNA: TGTGCCAGCAGTTACCGGCTAGCGGGAGCGTATAGATACGAGCAGTACTTC. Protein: CASSYRLAGAYRYEQYF.

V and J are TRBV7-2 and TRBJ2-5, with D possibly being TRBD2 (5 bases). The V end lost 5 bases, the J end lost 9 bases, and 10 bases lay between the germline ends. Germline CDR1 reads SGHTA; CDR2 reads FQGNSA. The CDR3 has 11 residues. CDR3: CASSRDTAQYF. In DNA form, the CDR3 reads TGTGCCAGCAGCCGGGATACAGCCCAGTACTTC. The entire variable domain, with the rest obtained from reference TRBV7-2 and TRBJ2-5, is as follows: GAGVSQSPSNKVTEKGKDVELRCDPISGHTALYWYRQSLGQGLEFLIYFQGNSAPDKSGLPSDRFSAERTGGSVSTLTIQRTQQEDSAVYLCASSRDTAQYFGPGTRLLVL.

The CDR3 DNA sequence: TGCACCAGCAGCCAAGAGGGGGCAGCTACCTACGAGCAGTACTTC. It yields the protein CTSSQEGAATYEQYF. This chain uses TRBV1 with TRBJ2-7; the tabulated D call, TRBD1, remains unverified against the DNA. TRBV1 is marked as a pseudogene. The CDR3 length is 15 residues.

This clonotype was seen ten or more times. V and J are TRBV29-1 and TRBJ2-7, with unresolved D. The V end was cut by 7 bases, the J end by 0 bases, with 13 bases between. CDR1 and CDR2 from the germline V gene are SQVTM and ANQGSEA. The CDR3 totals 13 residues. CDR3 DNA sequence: TGCAGCGCCTTCGGACGGAGCTCCTACGAGCAGTACTTC. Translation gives CSAFGRSSYEQYF.

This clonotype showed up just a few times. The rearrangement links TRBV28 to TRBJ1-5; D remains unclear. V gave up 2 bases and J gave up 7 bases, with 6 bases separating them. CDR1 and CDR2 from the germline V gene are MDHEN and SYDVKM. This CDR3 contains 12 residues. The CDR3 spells CASSLLRQPQHF. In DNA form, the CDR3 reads TGTGCCAGCAGTTTACTCCGGCAGCCCCAGCATTTT.

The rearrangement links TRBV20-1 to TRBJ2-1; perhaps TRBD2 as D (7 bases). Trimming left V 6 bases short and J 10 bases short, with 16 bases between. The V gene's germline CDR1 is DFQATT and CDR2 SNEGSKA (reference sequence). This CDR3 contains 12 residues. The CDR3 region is CSAADGGREQFF. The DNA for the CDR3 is TGCAGTGCGGCGGACGGGGGGCGGGAGCAGTTCTTC.

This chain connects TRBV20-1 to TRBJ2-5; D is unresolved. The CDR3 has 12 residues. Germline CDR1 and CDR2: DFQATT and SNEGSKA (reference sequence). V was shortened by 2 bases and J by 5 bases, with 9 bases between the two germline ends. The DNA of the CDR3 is TGCAGTGCTAGATCCCACCGGGAGACCCAGTACTTC. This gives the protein CSARSHRETQYF.

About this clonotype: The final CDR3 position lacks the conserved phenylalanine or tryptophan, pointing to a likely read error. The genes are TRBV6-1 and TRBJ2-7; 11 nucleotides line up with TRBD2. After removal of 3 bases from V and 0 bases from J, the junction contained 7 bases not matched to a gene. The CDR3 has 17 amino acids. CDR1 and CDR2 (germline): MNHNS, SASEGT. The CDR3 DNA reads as TGTGCCAGCAGTGATCCTCCGGGACTAGCGGACTCCTACGAGCAGTACTCC. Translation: CASSDPPGLADSYEQYS.

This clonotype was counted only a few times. This CDR3 is CASSTDFNPTGRAEQYF. The CDR3 DNA reads TGTGCCAGCAGCACCGACTTTAACCCTACAGGGCGCGCCGAGCAGTACTTC. The gene calls are TRBV12-3 or TRBV12-4 and TRBJ2-7, with D perhaps matching TRBD1 (6 bases). This CDR3 contains 17 residues. V lost 6 bases and J 6 bases, leaving 27 bases between the germline ends.

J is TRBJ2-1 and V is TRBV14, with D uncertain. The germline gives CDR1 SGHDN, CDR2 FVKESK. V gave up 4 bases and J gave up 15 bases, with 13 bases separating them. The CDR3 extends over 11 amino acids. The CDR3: CASSPYKRLFF. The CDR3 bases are TGTGCCAGCAGCCCATACAAGAGGCTGTTCTTC.

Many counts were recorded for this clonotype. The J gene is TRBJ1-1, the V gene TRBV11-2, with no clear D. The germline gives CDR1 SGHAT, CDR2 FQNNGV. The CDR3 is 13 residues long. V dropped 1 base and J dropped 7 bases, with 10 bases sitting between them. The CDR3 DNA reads TGTGCCAGCAGCTTAGGATTGGGCAGTGAAGCTTTCTTT. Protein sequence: CASSLGLGSEAFF.

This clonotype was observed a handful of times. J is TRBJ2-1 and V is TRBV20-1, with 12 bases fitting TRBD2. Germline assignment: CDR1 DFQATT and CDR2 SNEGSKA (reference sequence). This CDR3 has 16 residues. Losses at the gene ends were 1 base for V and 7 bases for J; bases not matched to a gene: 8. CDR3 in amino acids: CSARGWLAGGGNEQFF. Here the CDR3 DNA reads TGCAGTGCTAGAGGGTGGCTAGCGGGAGGGGGGAATGAGCAGTTCTTC.

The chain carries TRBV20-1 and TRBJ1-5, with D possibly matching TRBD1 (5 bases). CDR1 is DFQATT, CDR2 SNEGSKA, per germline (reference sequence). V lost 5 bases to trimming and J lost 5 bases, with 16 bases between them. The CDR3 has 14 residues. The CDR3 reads CSAPEVGADQPQHF. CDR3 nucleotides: TGCAGTGCTCCAGAGGTAGGGGCGGATCAGCCCCAGCATTTT.

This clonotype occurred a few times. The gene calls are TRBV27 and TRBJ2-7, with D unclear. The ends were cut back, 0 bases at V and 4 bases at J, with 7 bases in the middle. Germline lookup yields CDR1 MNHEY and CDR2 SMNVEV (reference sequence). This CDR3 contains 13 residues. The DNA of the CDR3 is TGTGCCAGCAGTTTATCGCCGGAGTACGAGCAGTACTTC. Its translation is CASSLSPEYEQYF.

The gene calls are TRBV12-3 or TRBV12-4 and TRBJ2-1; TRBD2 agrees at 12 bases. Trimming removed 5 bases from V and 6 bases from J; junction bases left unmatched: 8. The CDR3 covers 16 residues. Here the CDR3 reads CASSRLRTSGVNEQFF. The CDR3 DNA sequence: TGTGCCAGCAGTCGTCTCCGGACTAGCGGGGTCAATGAGCAGTTCTTC.

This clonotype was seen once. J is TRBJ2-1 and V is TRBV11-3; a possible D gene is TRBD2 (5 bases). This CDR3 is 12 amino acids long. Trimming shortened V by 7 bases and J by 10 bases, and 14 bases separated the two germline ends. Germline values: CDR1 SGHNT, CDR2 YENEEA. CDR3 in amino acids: CASTWGSGEQFF. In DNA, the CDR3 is TGTGCCAGCACCTGGGGTTCGGGAGAGCAGTTCTTC.